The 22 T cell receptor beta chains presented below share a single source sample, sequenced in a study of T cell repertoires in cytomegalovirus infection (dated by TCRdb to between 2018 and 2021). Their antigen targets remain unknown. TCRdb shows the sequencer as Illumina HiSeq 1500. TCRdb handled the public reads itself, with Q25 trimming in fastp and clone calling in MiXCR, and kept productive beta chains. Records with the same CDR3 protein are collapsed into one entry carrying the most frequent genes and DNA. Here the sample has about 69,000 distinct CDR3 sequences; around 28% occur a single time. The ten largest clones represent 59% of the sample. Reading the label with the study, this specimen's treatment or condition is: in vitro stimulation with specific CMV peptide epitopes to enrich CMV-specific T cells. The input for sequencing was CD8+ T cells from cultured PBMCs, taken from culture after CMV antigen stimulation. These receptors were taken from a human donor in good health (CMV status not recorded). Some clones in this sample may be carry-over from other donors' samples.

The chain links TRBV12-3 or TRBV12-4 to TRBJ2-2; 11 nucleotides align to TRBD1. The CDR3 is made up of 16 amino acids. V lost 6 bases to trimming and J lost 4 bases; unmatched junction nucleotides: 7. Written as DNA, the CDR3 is TGTGCCAGCAGACCCAGGACAGGGGGCGGCACCGGGGAGCTGTTTTTT. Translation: CASRPRTGGGTGELFF.

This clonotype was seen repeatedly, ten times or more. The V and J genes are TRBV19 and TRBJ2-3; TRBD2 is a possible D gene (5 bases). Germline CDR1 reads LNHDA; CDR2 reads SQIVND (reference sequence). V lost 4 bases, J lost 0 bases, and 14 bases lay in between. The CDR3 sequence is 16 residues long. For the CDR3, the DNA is TGTGCCAGTAGTACAGTCGGGGAAGCTAGCACAGATACGCAGTATTTT. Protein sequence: CASSTVGEASTDTQYF.

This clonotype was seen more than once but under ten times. The CDR3 nucleotides read TGTGCCAGCAGCGTAGGTGTCAGCAACACTGAAGCTTTCTTT. As protein: CASSVGVSNTEAFF. V is TRBV9 and J is TRBJ1-1; D remains unclear. Germline V CDR1 and CDR2: SGDLS, YYNGEE. Trimming took 0 bases from V and 2 from J, leaving 8 bases between them. This CDR3 is built from 14 residues. Drawing the rest from reference TRBV9 and TRBJ1-1, the complete variable domain is DSGVTQTPKHLITATGQRVTLRCSPRSGDLSVYWYQQSLDQGLQFLIQYYNGEERAKGNILERFSAQQFPDLHSELNLSSLELGDSALYFCASSVGVSNTEAFFGQGTRLTVV.

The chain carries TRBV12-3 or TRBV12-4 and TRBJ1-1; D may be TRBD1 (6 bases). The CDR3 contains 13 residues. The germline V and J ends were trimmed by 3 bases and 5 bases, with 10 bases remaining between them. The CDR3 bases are TGTGCCAGCAGTTTGGGCAGGGGAACTGAAGCTTTCTTT. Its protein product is CASSLGRGTEAFF.

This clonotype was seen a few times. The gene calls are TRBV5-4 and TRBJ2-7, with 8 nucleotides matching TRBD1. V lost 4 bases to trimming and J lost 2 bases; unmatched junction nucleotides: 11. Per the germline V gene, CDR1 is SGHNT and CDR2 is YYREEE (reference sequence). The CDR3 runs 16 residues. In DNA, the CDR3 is TGTGCCAGCAGCCCGGGAACAGGGGGTGCCGCCTACGAGCAGTACTTC. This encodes CASSPGTGGAAYEQYF.

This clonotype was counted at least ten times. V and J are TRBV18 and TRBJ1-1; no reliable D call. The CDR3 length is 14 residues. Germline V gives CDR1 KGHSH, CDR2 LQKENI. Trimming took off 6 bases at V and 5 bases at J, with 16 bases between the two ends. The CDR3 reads CASSPELSETEAFF. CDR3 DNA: TGTGCCAGCTCTCCAGAACTAAGCGAGACTGAAGCTTTCTTT.

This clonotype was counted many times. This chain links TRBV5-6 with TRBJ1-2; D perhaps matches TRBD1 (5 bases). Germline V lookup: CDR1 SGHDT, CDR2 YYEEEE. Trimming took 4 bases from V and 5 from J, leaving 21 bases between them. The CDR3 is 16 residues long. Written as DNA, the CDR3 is TGTGCCAGCAGCCCGCCGGGGGAAACGGTTCAGTATGGCTACACCTTC. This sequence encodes CASSPPGETVQYGYTF. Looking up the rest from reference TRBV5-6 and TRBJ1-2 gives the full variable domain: DAGVTQSPTHLIKTRGQQVTLRCSPKSGHDTVSWYQQALGQGPQFIFQYYEEEERQRGNFPDRFSGHQFPNYSSELNVNALLLGDSALYLCASSPPGETVQYGYTFGSGTRLTVV.

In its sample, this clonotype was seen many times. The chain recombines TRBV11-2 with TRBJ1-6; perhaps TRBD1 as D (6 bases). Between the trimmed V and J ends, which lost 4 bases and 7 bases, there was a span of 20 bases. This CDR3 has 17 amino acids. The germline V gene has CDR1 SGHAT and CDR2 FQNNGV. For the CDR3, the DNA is TGTGCCAGCAGCTGGGGGGGCAGGGGCCCCGGGAATTCACCCCTCCACTTT. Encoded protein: CASSWGGRGPGNSPLHF.

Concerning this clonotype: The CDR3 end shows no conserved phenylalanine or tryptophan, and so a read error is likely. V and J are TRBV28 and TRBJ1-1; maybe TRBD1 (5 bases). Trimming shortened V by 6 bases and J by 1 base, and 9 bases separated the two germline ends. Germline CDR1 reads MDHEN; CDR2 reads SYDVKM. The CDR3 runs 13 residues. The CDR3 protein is CASSRDGNTEAFL. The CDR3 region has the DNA TGTGCCAGCAGCCGGGACGGGAACACTGAAGCTTTCTTG.

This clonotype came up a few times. The CDR3 DNA reads TGTGCCAGCAGTTTAACCGGGGGAGGCGATGAGCAGTTCTTC. Amino acids: CASSLTGGGDEQFF. The V call is TRBV12-3 or TRBV12-4, the J call TRBJ2-1, with D possibly matching TRBD2 (6 bases). The CDR3 is 14 residues long. V gave up 2 bases and J gave up 8 bases, with 13 bases separating them.

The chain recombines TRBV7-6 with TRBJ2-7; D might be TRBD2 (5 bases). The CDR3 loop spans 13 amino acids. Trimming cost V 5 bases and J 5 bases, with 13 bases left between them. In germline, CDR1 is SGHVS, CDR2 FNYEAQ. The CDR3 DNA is TGTGCCAGCAGCGATGGACTTGCCCACGAGCAGTACTTC. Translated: CASSDGLAHEQYF.

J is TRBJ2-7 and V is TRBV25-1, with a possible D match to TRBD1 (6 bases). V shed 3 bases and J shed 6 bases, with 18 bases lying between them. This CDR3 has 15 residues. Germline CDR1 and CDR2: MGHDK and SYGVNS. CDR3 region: CASSEGQGLPGEQYF. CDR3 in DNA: TGTGCCAGCAGTGAGGGACAAGGCCTCCCCGGCGAGCAGTACTTC.

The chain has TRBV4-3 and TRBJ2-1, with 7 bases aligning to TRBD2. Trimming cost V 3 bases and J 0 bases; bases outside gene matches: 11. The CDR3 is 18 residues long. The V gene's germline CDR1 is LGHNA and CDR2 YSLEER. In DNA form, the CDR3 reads TGCGCCAGCAGCCATGAGGCTGTGGGGGGGAGCTCCTACAATGAGCAGTTCTTC. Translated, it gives CASSHEAVGGSSYNEQFF.

The CDR3 DNA reads as TGTGCCAGCAGCCCTATGGGACAGCAGATCACAGATACGCAGTATTTT. Translated, it gives CASSPMGQQITDTQYF. This chain connects TRBV6-1 to TRBJ2-3, with 7 positions matching TRBD1. This CDR3 has 16 residues. Germline CDR1 reads MNHNS; CDR2 reads SASEGT. After removal of 6 bases from V and 2 bases from J, the junction contained 11 bases not matched to a gene.

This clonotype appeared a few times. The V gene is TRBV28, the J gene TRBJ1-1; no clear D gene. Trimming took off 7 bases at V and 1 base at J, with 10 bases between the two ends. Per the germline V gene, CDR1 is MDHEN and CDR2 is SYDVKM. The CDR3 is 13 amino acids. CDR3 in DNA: TGTGCCAGCACCATACCCGGGAACACTGAAGCTTTCTTT. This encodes CASTIPGNTEAFF. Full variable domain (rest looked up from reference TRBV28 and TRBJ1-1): DVKVTQSSRYLVKRTGEKVFLECVQDMDHENMFWYRQDPGLGLRLIYFSYDVKMKEKGDIPEGYSVSREKKERFSLILESASTNQTSMYLCASTIPGNTEAFFGQGTRLTVV.

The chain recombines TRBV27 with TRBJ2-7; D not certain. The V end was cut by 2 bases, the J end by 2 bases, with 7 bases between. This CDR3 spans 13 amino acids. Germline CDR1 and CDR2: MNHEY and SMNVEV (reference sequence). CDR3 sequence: CASSLKAAYEQYF. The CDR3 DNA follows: TGTGCCAGCAGTTTAAAGGCAGCCTACGAGCAGTACTTC.

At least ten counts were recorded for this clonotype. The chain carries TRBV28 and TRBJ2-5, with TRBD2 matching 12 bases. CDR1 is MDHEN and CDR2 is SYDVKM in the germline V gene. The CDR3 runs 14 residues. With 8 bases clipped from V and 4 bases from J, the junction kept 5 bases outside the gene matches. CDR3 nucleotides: TGTGCCAGCTTATCTAGCGGGGGGGGAGAGACCCAGTACTTC. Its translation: CASLSSGGGETQYF.

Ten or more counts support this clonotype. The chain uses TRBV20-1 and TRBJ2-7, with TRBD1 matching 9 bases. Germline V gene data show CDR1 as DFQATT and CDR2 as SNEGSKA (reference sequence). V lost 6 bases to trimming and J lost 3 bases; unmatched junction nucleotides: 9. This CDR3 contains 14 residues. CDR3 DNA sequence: TGCAGTGCCGAGGGCCAGACAGGGGGCTACGAGCAGTACTTC. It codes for CSAEGQTGGYEQYF.

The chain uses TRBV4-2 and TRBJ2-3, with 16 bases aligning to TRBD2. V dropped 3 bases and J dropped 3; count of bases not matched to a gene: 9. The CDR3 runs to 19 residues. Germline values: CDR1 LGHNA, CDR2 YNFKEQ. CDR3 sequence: CASSHTGTSGGGVTDTQYF. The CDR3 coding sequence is TGTGCCAGCAGCCATACCGGGACTAGCGGGGGGGGGGTTACAGATACGCAGTATTTT.

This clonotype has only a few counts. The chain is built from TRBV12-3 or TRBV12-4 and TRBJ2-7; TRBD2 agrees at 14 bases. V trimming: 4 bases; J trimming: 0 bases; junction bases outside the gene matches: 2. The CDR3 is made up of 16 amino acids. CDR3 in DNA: TGTGCCAGCAGTTCAGGGACTAGCGGGGGCTCCTACGAGCAGTACTTC. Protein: CASSSGTSGGSYEQYF.

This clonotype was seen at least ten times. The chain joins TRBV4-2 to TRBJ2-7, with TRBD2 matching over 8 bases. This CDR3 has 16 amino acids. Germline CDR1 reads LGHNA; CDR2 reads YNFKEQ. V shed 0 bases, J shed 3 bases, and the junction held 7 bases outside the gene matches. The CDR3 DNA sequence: TGTGCCAGCAGCCAAGATCTTGCGGGGGGCAACTACGAGCAGTACTTC. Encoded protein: CASSQDLAGGNYEQYF.

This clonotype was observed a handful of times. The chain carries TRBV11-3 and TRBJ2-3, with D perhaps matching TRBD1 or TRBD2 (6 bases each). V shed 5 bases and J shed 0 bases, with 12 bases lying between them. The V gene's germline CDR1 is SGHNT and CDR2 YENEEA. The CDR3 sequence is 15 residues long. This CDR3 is CASSRGGISTDTQYF. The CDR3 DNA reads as TGTGCCAGCAGCCGAGGGGGGATTAGCACAGATACGCAGTATTTT.